Below are 8 T cell receptor beta chains sequenced from a single sample in a study of brain metastases from non-small cell lung cancer (dated by TCRdb to about 2019). Libraries were made using the immunoSEQ multiplex PCR assay. TCRdb re-hosts the immuneACCESS table, in-frame sequences only. Its copies lack some clones; in the studies checked, an unresolved V gene accounts for under half of them, and the cause for the rest is not known. For this sample there are about 1,000 clones; around nine tenths appear just once. 7.2% of the sample is taken by the ten largest. Sequencing input: tumor-adjacent normal tissue. Receptors originate from a donor at least 40 years old with non-small cell lung cancer.

The V and J genes are TRBV7-6 and TRBJ1-1; D unclear. Germline V gene sequence: CDR1 SGHVS, CDR2 FNYEAQ. V lost 1 base to trimming and J lost 6 bases, with 18 bases between them. CDR3 length: 16 residues. The CDR3 is CASSLGNIASGSEAFF. As DNA, the CDR3 is TGTGCCAGCAGCTTAGGTAATATCGCCTCAGGATCTGAAGCTTTCTTT.

The V call is TRBV2, the J call TRBJ2-7, with D possibly matching TRBD2 (5 bases). Germline CDR1 SNHLY, CDR2 FYNNEI. CDR3 length equals 13 residues. V gave up 4 bases and J gave up 4 bases, with 11 bases separating them. CDR3 in amino acids: CASSGPGLYEQYF. Here the CDR3 DNA reads TGTGCCAGCAGTGGGCCGGGGTTGTACGAGCAGTACTTC.

This CDR3 reads CASSFRRGETQYF. The CDR3 nucleotides are TGTGCCAGCAGTTTTCGGCGAGGGGAGACCCAGTACTTC. The chain has TRBV27 and TRBJ2-5; D may be TRBD2 (5 bases). This CDR3 comprises 13 residues. From germline, CDR1 is MNHEY and CDR2 SMNVEV (reference sequence). The V end was cut by 3 bases, the J end by 5 bases, with 10 bases between.

This chain uses TRBV9 with TRBJ2-1, with D hard to call. The V gene's germline CDR1 is SGDLS and CDR2 YYNGEE. There are 14 residues in the CDR3. Trimming took 0 bases from V and 2 from J, leaving 6 bases between them. As DNA, the CDR3 is TGTGCCAGCAGCGTAGTTGCCACCTACAATGAGCAGTTCTTC. Protein product: CASSVVATYNEQFF.

This clone was seen only once. The V gene is TRBV12-3 or TRBV12-4, the J gene TRBJ1-5; D remains ambiguous. CDR3 length: 13 residues. Trimming took 2 bases from V and 5 from J, leaving 7 bases between them. CDR3 in amino acids: CASSLSSDQPQHF. CDR3 nucleotides: TGTGCCAGCAGTTTATCGTCTGATCAGCCCCAGCATTTT.

This clone has just one count. V and J are TRBV5-1 and TRBJ2-1; D not resolved. V was pared by 3 bases and J by 8 bases, with 6 bases between. The germline V gene has CDR1 SGHRS and CDR2 YFSETQ. The CDR3 has 11 amino acids. The CDR3 sequence is CASSYTHEQFF. CDR3 DNA: TGCGCCAGCAGCTATACCCATGAGCAGTTCTTC.

The chain recombines TRBV7-9 with TRBJ2-2, with 8 bases lining up with TRBD2. CDR3 length equals 17 residues. Germline V gene sequence: CDR1 SEHNR, CDR2 FQNEAQ (reference sequence). V shed 4 bases, J shed 1 base, and the junction held 8 bases outside the gene matches. The CDR3 loop is CASSSPGGAKNTGELFF. CDR3 in DNA: TGTGCCAGCAGCTCACCCGGGGGGGCCAAGAACACCGGGGAGCTGTTTTTT.

The chain recombines TRBV6-2 or TRBV6-3 with TRBJ2-7; maybe TRBD1 (5 bases). CDR1 is MNHEY and CDR2 is SVGEGT in the germline V gene. This CDR3 spans 14 amino acids. V lost 2 bases to trimming and J lost 2 bases, with 10 bases between them. This CDR3 reads CASSYAGLTYEQYF. In nucleotides, the CDR3 is TGTGCCAGCAGTTACGCAGGGTTAACCTACGAGCAGTACTTC.